This entry lists 19 T cell receptor beta chains sequenced from one sample in a study of T cells in Graves' hyperthyroidism and ophthalmopathy. The investigators amplified TCR beta CDR3 regions from RNA transcripts. The study used the HTBI primer set for a first-round RT-PCR of the TCR CDR3. In TCRdb, the multiplex PCR reads were re-called with MiXCR into one record per CDR3 protein. The sample holds about 400,000 distinct CDR3 sequences, about 16% seen once. Sequences were obtained from blood. The receptor set was obtained from a woman aged 60-70 years with Graves' ophthalmopathy.

The V call is TRBV12-3 or TRBV12-4, the J call TRBJ2-7; weak D call: TRBD1 (5 bases). V lost 5 bases to trimming and J lost 2 bases, with 19 bases between them. The CDR3 extends over 16 amino acids. The CDR3 loop is CASSKSPPGLTYEQYF. As DNA, the CDR3 is TGTGCCAGCAGTAAATCCCCCCCAGGGCTAACCTACGAGCAGTACTTC.

This clonotype was detected a few times. The chain combines TRBV29-1 with TRBJ2-5; the D gene is possibly TRBD2 (6 bases). The end of the DNA fits TRBJ2-1 better, so the J call may be wrong. Germline V gene data show CDR1 as SQVTM and CDR2 as ANQGSEA. The CDR3 runs to 10 residues. CDR3 protein: CSVEERDQFF. The CDR3, as DNA: TGCAGCGTTGAAGAGCGGGACCAGTTCTTC.

This clonotype was detected many times. V is TRBV12-5 and J is TRBJ2-1, with 8 positions matching TRBD2. V was pared by 5 bases and J by 4 bases, with 4 bases of the junction left unmatched. The CDR3 length is 14 residues. Germline V gene sequence: CDR1 LGHNT, CDR2 FRNRAP. CDR3 region: CASGPSGPYNEQFF. The DNA of the CDR3 is TGTGCTAGTGGTCCTAGCGGGCCTTACAATGAGCAGTTCTTC.

The chain recombines TRBV4-1 with TRBJ1-5, with 8 bases aligning to TRBD1. This CDR3 is 16 amino acids long. The ends lost 1 base at V and 7 bases at J; junction bases unmatched: 9. Germline values: CDR1 MGHRA, CDR2 YSYEKL. CDR3 DNA: TGCGCCAGCAGCCAAGTAGGTCAGGGGGCAGGCCAGCCCCAGCATTTT. Translation gives CASSQVGQGAGQPQHF.

Here the CDR3 DNA reads TGTGCCAGCACTGAGCACCGATACAATGAGCAGTTCTTC. Translating it yields CASTEHRYNEQFF. The chain joins TRBV6-1 to TRBJ2-1; the D is unclear. CDR1 and CDR2 from the germline V gene are MNHNS and SASEGT. The CDR3 length is 13 residues. Deletions cut 7 bases from V and 4 bases from J, with 11 bases between.

The V call is TRBV6-1, the J call TRBJ1-2; D remains unclear. The CDR3 has 12 residues. V lost 8 bases and J 2 bases, leaving 9 bases between the germline ends. Germline CDR1 is MNHNS and CDR2 is SASEGT. The CDR3 protein is CASGSPNYGYTF. CDR3 nucleotide sequence: TGTGCCAGCGGGTCACCCAACTATGGCTACACCTTC.

This clonotype was counted many times. The V and J genes are TRBV6-1 and TRBJ2-3, with 11 positions matching TRBD2. V shed 3 bases, J shed 1 base, and the junction held 3 bases outside the gene matches. The CDR3 totals 16 residues. Germline V gene data show CDR1 as MNHNS and CDR2 as SASEGT. CDR3 protein: CASSDPLAGGTDTQYF. The CDR3 DNA follows: TGTGCCAGCAGTGACCCACTAGCGGGAGGCACAGATACGCAGTATTTT.

The table lists this clonotype with many counts. V usage is TRBV10-3 and J usage is TRBJ2-7; weak D call: TRBD1 (7 bases). This CDR3 is 12 amino acids long. Germline V CDR1 and CDR2: ENHRY, SYGVKD. The V end lost 6 bases, the J end lost 5 bases, and 11 bases lay between the germline ends. CDR3 DNA sequence: TGTGCCATCAGCGGCAGGGGGGACGAGCAGTACTTC. Translated, it gives CAISGRGDEQYF.

The rearrangement joins TRBV10-3 to TRBJ1-1, with 11 nucleotides matching TRBD1. Germline V gene sequence: CDR1 ENHRY, CDR2 SYGVKD. CDR3 size: 19 residues. The J segment lost 0 bases and the V segment lost 5 bases, leaving 14 bases of the junction unmatched. The CDR3 DNA is TGTGCCATCAGTTTTGCTCCGGGACAGGGGGATAACTTGAACACTGAAGCTTTCTTT. Amino acids: CAISFAPGQGDNLNTEAFF.

This clonotype was observed many times. The genes are TRBV20-1 and TRBJ2-7; 7 nucleotides line up with TRBD2. The V and J ends lost 3 bases and 0 bases, in that order; junction bases with no gene match: 8. Germline V lookup: CDR1 DFQATT, CDR2 SNEGSKA (reference sequence). This CDR3 is 15 amino acids long. CDR3 sequence reads: CSASTGTGGSYEQYF. In DNA, the CDR3 is TGCAGTGCTAGTACGGGGACGGGAGGCTCCTACGAGCAGTACTTC.

This clonotype was counted at least ten times. CDR3 in DNA: TGCGCCAGCAGCTTGGCCCTCAGCGGGTCCAGAGATACGCAGTATTTT. It codes for CASSLALSGSRDTQYF. The chain joins TRBV5-1 to TRBJ2-3; the D gene is possibly TRBD2 (6 bases). Germline CDR1 reads SGHRS; CDR2 reads YFSETQ. Trimming removed 0 bases at V and 5 bases at J, with 16 bases between. The CDR3 has 16 residues.

The chain's CDR3 is CASTPRTHINYGYTF. Here the CDR3 DNA reads TGTGCCAGCACCCCCCGGACGCATATTAACTATGGCTACACCTTC. V and J are TRBV19 and TRBJ1-2; no definite D call. Trimming removed 9 bases from V and 1 base from J, with 18 bases in between. The CDR3 length is 15 residues. CDR1 is LNHDA and CDR2 is SQIVND in the germline V gene (reference sequence).

This clonotype was counted ten times or more. The gene calls are TRBV7-9 and TRBJ2-3; tentatively, D is TRBD1 (5 bases). This CDR3 comprises 14 residues. Germline CDR1 and CDR2: SEHNR and FQNEAQ (reference sequence). Trimming pared 1 base from V and 7 bases from J, leaving 12 bases between. The CDR3 sequence: CASSLVDIRNTQYF. In nucleotides, the CDR3 is TGTGCCAGCAGCTTAGTGGACATCCGAAATACGCAGTATTTT.

The chain uses TRBV9 and TRBJ2-1, with 10 bases lining up with TRBD2. The CDR3 length is 16 residues. The germline V gene has CDR1 SGDLS and CDR2 YYNGEE. The J segment lost 8 bases and the V segment lost 2 bases, leaving 10 bases of the junction unmatched. Here the CDR3 DNA reads TGTGCCAGCAGCGTTATCAGCGGGAGGGCCTTAGATGAGCAGTTCTTC. Translating gives CASSVISGRALDEQFF. Complete variable domain (other parts from reference TRBV9 and TRBJ2-1): DSGVTQTPKHLITATGQRVTLRCSPRSGDLSVYWYQQSLDQGLQFLIQYYNGEERAKGNILERFSAQQFPDLHSELNLSSLELGDSALYFCASSVISGRALDEQFFGPGTRLTVL.

The rearrangement links TRBV28 to TRBJ2-3; 10 bases are a match to TRBD2. The CDR3 extends over 17 amino acids. Per the germline V gene, CDR1 is MDHEN and CDR2 is SYDVKM. J was trimmed by 1 base and V by 4 bases; bases with no gene match: 8. DNA of the CDR3: TGTGCCAGCAGTTCAGTAGCGGGAGGTGTTGGCACAGATACGCAGTATTTT. Its translation: CASSSVAGGVGTDTQYF.

The chain uses TRBV27 and TRBJ2-5; 7 bases match TRBD1. In germline, CDR1 is MNHEY, CDR2 SMNVEV (reference sequence). V shed 3 bases and J 4 bases; nucleotides not matched to a gene: 8. The CDR3 consists of 15 residues. The CDR3 loop reads CASSFQGDAGETQYF. The CDR3 DNA is TGTGCCAGCAGTTTTCAGGGGGACGCGGGAGAGACCCAGTACTTC.

The chain carries TRBV7-2 and TRBJ2-6; D is possibly TRBD2 (7 bases). Germline V CDR1 and CDR2: SGHTA, FQGNSA. The CDR3 length is 16 residues. Trimming removed 9 bases at V and 0 bases at J, with 15 bases between. CDR3 DNA: TGTGCCAGTAAGGGGGGGTGGGGCTCTGGGGCCAACGTCCTGACTTTC. Protein sequence: CASKGGWGSGANVLTF.

This chain links TRBV28 with TRBJ2-7; 9 positions agree with TRBD2. The CDR3 length is 17 residues. Germline CDR1 reads MDHEN; CDR2 reads SYDVKM. V trimming: 4 bases; J trimming: 2 bases; junction bases outside the gene matches: 12. CDR3 sequence reads: CASSSRVPAGGTYEQYF. The CDR3, as DNA: TGTGCCAGCAGTTCCCGGGTGCCGGCGGGAGGGACCTACGAGCAGTACTTC.

This clonotype was picked up a small number of times. The chain recombines TRBV7-2 with TRBJ1-3; the D gene is possibly TRBD1 (5 bases). Per the germline V gene, CDR1 is SGHTA and CDR2 is FQGNSA. The CDR3 has 15 residues. Trimming pared 5 bases from V and 0 bases from J, leaving 11 bases between. The CDR3 sequence: CASSPNRNSGNTIYF. CDR3 nucleotide sequence: TGTGCCAGCAGCCCCAACAGGAACTCTGGAAACACCATATATTTT.